The present T cell receptor beta chain was sequenced within a study of regulatory T cells in long-lasting Graves disease. The V and J ends lost 4 bases and 2 bases respectively, with 12 bases between them. CDR1 SGHRS and CDR2 YFSETQ come from the germline V gene. This CDR3 region has 14 residues. Construction of TCR beta libraries relied on iRepertoire HTBI primers and on Arm-PCR targeting CDR3 regions. Via MiXCR, TCRdb re-called the multiplex PCR reads, giving one row per CDR3 protein. This sample carries 450,000 to 650,000 distinct CDR3 sequences, about 16% of them seen once, and the ten largest clones take 20% to 30%. Findings and limits, study-wide: A greater number of public clonotypes (approximately 2,500) was shared by persistent patients than by new patients (approximately 910).

This sample's time point: newly diagnosed GD, antithyroid drugs for less than 3 months. With RNA extracted from PBMCs as input, the TCR library was made. The table lists this clonotype with many counts. Its antigen is unknown. This sample was also put to use in a study of T cells in Graves' hyperthyroidism and ophthalmopathy.

The V call is TRBV5-1, the J call TRBJ1-2; possible D gene TRBD1, 6 bases. Source: peripheral blood mononuclear cells (PBMCs), taken at new diagnosis, from a patient treated with antithyroid drugs. This receptor was obtained from a woman aged 35 to 60 with Graves disease. CDR3 in amino acids: CASSGPGQNYGYTF. The CDR3 nucleotides are TGCGCCAGCAGCGGCCCGGGACAAAACTATGGCTACACCTTC.